This T cell receptor beta chain was retrieved from a study of shared clonotypes between healthy human individuals. The repertoire was sequenced with immunoSEQ multiplex PCR; TCRdb's copy has only in-frame clones and lacks some. The sample consists of approximately 2,300,000 clones, about nine tenths of them appearing once. This CDR3 spans 16 amino acids. The V gene lost 3 bases and the J gene lost 1 base, with 15 bases spanning the gap. In germline, CDR1 is SGDLS, CDR2 YYNGEE. The chain couples TRBV9 to TRBJ2-3; TRBD1 is a possible D gene (6 bases). Specimen: naive CD4+ T cells from PBMCs. Subset denoted: CD45RA+ positively selected. The receptor comes from a man aged 18 to 35 in good health. Some clones in this sample may be carry-over from other donors' samples. The CDR3 spells CASSAGAAGGTDTQYF. The CDR3 nucleotides are TGTGCCAGCAGCGCCGGGGCCGCAGGGGGCACAGATACGCAGTATTTT. The complete variable domain, with remaining parts taken from reference TRBV9 and TRBJ2-3, reads DSGVTQTPKHLITATGQRVTLRCSPRSGDLSVYWYQQSLDQGLQFLIQYYNGEERAKGNILERFSAQQFPDLHSELNLSSLELGDSALYFCASSAGAAGGTDTQYFGPGTRLTVL.